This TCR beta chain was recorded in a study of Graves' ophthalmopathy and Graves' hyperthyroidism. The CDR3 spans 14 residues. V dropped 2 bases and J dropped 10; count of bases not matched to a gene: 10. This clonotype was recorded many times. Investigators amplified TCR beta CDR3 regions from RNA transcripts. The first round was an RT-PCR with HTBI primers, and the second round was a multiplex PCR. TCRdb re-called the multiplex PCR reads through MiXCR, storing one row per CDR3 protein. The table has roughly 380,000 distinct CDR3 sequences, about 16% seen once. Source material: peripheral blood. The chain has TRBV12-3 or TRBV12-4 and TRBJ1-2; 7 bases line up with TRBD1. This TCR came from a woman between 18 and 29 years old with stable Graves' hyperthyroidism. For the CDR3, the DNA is TGTGCCAGCAGTTTAAAGAGACAGGGTTCTCCCTACACCTTC. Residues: CASSLKRQGSPYTF.